The following is a T cell receptor (beta chain) sequence with its context. The observed sequence ends 3 residues before the CDR3 terminus, with the missing tail filled in from the germline J gene. The data were obtained in a study of T cells in women clearing cervical HPV infection. The V and J ends lost 1 base and 4 bases, in that order; junction bases with no gene match: 1. CDR3 length equals 17 residues. CDR1 and CDR2 (germline): KGHSH, LQKENI. TCRdb keeps only in-frame clones here, not all; method: immunoSEQ multiplex PCR. The table lists 25,000 to 35,000 clones. Sequences were obtained from blood buffy coat. The rearrangement uses TRBV18 and TRBJ2-2, with 15 bases aligning to TRBD2. This TCR came from a woman between 18 and 75 years old with a cervical HPV16 infection that either progressed to CIN3+ or cleared (not recorded which). The CDR3 loop is CASSPRTSGGATGELFF. CDR3 bases read: TGTGCCAGCTCACCACGGACTAGCGGGGGGGCCACCGGGGAG.